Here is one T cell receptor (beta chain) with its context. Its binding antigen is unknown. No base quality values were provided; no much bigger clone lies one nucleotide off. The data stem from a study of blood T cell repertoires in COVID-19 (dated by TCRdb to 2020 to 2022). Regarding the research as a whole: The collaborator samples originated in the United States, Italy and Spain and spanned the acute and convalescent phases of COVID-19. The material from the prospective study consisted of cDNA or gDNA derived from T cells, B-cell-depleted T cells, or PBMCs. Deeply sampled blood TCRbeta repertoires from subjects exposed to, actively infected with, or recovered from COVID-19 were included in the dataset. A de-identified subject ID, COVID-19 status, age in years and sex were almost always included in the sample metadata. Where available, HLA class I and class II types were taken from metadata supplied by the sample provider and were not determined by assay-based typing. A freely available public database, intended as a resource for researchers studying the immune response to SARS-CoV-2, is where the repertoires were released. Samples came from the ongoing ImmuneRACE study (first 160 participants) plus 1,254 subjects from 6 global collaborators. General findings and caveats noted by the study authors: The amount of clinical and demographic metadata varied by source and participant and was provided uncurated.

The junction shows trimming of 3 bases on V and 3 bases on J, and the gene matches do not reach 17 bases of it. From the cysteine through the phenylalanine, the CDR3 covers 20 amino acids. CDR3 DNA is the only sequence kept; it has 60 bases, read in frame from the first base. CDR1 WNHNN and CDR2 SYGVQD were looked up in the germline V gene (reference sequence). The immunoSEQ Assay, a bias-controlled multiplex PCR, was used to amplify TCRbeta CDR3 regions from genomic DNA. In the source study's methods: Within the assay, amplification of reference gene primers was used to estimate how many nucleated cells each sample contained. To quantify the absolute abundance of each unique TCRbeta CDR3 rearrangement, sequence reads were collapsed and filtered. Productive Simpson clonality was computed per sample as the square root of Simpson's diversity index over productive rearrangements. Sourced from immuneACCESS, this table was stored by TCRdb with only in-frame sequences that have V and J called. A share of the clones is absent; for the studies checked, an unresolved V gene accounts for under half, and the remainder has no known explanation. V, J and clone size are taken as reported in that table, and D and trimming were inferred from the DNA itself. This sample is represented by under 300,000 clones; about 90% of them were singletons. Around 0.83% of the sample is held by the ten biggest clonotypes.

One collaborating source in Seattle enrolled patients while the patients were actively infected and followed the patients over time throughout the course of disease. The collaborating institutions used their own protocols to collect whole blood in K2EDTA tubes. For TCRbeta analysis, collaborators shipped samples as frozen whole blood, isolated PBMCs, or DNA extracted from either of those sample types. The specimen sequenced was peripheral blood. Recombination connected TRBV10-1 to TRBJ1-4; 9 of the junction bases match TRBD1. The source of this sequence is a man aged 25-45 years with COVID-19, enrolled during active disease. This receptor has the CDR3 CASSERPMRDRDLANEKLFF. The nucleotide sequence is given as TGCGCCAGCAGTGAACGGCCTATGCGGGACAGGGATCTTGCTAATGAAAAACTGTTTTTT.